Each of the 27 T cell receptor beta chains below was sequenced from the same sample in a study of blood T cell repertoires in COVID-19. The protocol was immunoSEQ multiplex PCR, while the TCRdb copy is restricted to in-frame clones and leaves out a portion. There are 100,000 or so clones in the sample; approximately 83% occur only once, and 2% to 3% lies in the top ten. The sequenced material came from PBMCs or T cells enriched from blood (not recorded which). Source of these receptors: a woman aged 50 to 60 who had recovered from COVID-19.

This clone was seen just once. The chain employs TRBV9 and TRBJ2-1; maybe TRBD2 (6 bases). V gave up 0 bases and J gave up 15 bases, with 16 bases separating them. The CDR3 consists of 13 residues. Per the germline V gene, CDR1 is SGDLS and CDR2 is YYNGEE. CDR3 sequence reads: CASSVAPGDRGFF. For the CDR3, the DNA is TGTGCCAGCAGCGTAGCTCCGGGGGACCGTGGGTTCTTC.

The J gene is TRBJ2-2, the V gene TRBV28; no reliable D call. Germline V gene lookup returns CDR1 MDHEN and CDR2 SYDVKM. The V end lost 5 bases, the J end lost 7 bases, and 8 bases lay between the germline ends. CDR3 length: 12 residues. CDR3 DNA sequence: TGTGCCAGCAGTACATCATACGGGGAGCTGTTTTTT. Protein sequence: CASSTSYGELFF.

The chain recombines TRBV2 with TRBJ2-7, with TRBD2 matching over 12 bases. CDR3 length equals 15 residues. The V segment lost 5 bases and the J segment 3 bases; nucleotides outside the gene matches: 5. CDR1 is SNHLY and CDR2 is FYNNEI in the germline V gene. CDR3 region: CASSTTSGSLYEQYF. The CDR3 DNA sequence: TGTGCCAGCAGTACGACTAGCGGGAGCCTCTACGAGCAGTACTTC.

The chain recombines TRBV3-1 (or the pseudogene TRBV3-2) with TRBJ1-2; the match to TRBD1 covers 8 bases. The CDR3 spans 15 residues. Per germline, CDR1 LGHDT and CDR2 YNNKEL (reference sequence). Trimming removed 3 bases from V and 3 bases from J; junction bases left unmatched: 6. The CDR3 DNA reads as TGTGCCAGCAGCCAGGGGACAGGTGGCTACTATGGCTACACCTTC. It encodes CASSQGTGGYYGYTF.

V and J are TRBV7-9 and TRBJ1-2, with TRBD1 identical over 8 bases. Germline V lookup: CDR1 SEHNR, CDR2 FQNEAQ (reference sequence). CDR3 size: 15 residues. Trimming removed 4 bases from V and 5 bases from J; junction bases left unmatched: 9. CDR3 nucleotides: TGTGCCAGCAGCTCAGTCGGACAGGGTTTTTATGGCTACACCTTC. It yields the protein CASSSVGQGFYGYTF.

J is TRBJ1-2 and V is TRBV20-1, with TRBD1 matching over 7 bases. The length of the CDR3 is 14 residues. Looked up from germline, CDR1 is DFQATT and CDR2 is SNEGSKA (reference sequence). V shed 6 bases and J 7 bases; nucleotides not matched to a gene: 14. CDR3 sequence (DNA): TGCAGTGCCAGTTCTCTCGCAGGGGGTGTTGGCTACACCTTC. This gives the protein CSASSLAGGVGYTF.

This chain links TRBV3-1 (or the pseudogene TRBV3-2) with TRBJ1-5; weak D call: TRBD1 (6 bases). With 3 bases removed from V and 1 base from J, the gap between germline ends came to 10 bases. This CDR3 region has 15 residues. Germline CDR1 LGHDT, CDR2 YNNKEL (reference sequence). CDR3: CASSQRGGSNQPQHF. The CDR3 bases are TGTGCCAGCAGCCAGCGGGGGGGCAGCAATCAGCCCCAGCATTTT.

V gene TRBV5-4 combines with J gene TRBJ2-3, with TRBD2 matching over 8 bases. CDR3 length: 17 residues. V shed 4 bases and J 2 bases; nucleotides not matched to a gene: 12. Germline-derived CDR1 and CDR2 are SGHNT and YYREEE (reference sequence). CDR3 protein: CASSPAGGGGNTDTQYF. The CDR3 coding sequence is TGTGCCAGCAGCCCCGCCGGGGGCGGGGGGAACACAGATACGCAGTATTTT. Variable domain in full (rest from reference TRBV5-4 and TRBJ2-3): ETGVTQSPTHLIKTRGQQVTLRCSSQSGHNTVSWYQQALGQGPQFIFQYYREEENGRGNFPPRFSGLQFPNYSSELNVNALELDDSALYLCASSPAGGGGNTDTQYFGPGTRLTVL.

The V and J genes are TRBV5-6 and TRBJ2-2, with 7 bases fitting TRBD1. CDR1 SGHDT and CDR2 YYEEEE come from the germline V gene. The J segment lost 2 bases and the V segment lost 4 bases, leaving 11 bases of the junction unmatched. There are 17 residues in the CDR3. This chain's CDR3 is CASSHSPGGRNTGELFF. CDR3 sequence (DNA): TGTGCCAGCAGCCACTCCCCAGGGGGACGCAACACCGGGGAGCTGTTTTTT.

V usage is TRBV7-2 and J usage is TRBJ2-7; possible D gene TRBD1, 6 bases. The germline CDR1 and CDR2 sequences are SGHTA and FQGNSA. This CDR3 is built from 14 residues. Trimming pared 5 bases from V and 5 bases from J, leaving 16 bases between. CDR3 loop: CASSPNDRIHEQYF. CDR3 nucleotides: TGTGCCAGCAGCCCGAATGACAGGATCCACGAGCAGTACTTC.

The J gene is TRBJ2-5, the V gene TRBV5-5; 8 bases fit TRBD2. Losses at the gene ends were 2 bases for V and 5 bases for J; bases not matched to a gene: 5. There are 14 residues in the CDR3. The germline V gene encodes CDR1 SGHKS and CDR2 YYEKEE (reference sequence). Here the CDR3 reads CASSFRGGRETQYF. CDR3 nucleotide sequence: TGTGCCAGCAGCTTCCGGGGGGGGCGCGAGACCCAGTACTTC.

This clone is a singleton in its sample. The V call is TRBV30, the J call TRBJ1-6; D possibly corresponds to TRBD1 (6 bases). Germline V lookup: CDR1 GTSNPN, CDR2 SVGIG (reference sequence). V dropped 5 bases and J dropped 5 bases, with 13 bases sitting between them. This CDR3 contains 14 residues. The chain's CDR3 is CAWAQGFDNSPLHF. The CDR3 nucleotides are TGTGCCTGGGCTCAGGGGTTCGATAATTCACCCCTCCACTTT.

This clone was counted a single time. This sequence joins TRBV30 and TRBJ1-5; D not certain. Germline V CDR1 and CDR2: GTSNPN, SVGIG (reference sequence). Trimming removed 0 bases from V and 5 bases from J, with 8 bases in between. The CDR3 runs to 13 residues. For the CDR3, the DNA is TGTGCCTGGAGTGTGAAGTCGGATCAGCCCCAGCATTTT. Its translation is CAWSVKSDQPQHF.

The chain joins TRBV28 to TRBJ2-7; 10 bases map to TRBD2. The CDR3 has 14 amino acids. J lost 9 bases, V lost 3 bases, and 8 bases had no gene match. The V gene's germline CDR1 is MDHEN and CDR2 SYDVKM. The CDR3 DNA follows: TGTGCCAGCAGTTTGGAGCTAGCGGGAGCTTCGCAGTACTTC. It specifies CASSLELAGASQYF.

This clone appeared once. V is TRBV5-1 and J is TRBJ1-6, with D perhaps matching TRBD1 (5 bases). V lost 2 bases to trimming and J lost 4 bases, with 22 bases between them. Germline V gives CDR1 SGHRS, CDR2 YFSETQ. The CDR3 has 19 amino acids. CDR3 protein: CASSLSTPGTEYYNSPLHF. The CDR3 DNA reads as TGCGCCAGCAGCTTAAGTACACCCGGGACTGAGTATTATAATTCACCCCTCCACTTT.

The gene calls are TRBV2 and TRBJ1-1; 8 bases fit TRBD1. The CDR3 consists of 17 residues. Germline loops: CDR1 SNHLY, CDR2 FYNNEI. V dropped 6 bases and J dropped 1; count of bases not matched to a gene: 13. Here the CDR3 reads CASRATAGGGRNTEAFF. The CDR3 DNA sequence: TGTGCCAGCAGGGCTACCGCAGGGGGCGGGAGGAACACTGAAGCTTTCTTT.

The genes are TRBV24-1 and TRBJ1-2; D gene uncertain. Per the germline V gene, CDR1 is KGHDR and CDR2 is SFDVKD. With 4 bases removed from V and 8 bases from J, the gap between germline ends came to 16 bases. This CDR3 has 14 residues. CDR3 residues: CATSEEGRGSGYTF. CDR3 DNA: TGTGCCACCAGTGAAGAAGGACGGGGATCGGGCTACACCTTC.

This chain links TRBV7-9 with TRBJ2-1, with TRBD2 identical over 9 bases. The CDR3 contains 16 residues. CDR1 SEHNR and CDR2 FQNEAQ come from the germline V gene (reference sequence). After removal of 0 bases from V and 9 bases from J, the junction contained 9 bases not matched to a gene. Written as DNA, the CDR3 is TGTGCCAGCAGCTTAGCCGCTAGCGGGGCTTCTGGTGAGCAGTTCTTC. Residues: CASSLAASGASGEQFF.

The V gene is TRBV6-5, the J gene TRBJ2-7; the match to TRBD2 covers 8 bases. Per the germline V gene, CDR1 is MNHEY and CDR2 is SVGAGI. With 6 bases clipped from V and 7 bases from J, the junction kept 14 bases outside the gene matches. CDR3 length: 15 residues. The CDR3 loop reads CASRVLAAPLGEQYF. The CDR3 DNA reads TGTGCCAGCAGGGTACTAGCGGCGCCCCTAGGTGAGCAGTACTTC.

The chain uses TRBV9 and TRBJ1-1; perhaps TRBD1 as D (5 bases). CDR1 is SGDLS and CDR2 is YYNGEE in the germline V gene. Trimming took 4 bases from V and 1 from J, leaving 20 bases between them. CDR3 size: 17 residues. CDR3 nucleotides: TGTGCCAGCAGCCCGGTGGATGGTGGACAAACGAACACTGAAGCTTTCTTT. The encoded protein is CASSPVDGGQTNTEAFF.

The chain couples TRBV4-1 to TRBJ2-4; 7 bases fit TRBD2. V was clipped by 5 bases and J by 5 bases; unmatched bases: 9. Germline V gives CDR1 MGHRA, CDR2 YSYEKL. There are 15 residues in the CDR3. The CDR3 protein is CASSKGSGRENIQYF. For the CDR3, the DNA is TGCGCCAGCAGCAAAGGTTCAGGGAGGGAAAACATTCAGTACTTC.

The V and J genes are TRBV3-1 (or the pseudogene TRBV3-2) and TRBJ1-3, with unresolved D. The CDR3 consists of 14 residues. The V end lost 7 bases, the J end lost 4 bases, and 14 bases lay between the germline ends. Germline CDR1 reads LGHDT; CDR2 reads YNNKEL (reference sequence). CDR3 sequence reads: CASNLGGYGNTIYF. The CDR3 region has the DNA TGTGCCAGCAACCTGGGAGGGTACGGAAACACCATATATTTT.

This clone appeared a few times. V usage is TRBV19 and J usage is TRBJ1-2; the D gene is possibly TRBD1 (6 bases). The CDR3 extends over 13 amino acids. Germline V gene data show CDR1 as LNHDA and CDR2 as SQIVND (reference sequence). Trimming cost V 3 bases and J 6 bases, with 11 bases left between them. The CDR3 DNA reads TGTGCCAGTAGTATTCAGGACAGAGATGGCTACACCTTC. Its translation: CASSIQDRDGYTF.

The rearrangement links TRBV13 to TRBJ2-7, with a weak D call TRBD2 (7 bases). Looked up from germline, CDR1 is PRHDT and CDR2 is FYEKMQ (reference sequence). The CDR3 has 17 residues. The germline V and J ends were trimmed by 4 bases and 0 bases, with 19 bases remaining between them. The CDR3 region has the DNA TGTGCCAGCAGCTCAGGGGCGGCTAGCGGTCCCTCCTACGAGCAGTACTTC. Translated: CASSSGAASGPSYEQYF.

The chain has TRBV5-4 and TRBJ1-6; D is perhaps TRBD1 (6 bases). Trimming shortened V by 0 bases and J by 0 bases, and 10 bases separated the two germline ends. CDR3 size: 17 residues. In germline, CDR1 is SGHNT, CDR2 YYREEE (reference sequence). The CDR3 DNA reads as TGTGCCAGCAGCTTGGTAGGGGGGGGCTCCTATAATTCACCCCTCCACTTT. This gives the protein CASSLVGGGSYNSPLHF. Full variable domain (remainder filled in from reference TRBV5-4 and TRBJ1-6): ETGVTQSPTHLIKTRGQQVTLRCSSQSGHNTVSWYQQALGQGPQFIFQYYREEENGRGNFPPRFSGLQFPNYSSELNVNALELDDSALYLCASSLVGGGSYNSPLHFGNGTRLTVT.

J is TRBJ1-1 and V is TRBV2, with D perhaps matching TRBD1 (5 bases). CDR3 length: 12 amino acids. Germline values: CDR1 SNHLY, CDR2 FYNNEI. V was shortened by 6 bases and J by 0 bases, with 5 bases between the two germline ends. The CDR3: CASRQVNTEAFF. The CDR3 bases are TGTGCCAGCAGACAGGTGAACACTGAAGCTTTCTTT. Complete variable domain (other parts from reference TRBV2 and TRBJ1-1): EPEVTQTPSHQVTQMGQEVILRCVPISNHLYFYWYRQILGQKVEFLVSFYNNEISEKSEIFDDQFSVERPDGSNFTLKIRSTKLEDSAMYFCASRQVNTEAFFGQGTRLTVV.

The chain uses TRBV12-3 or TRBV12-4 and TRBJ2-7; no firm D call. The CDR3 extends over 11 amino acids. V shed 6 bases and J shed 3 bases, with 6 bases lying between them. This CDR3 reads CASSPNYEQYF. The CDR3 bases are TGTGCCAGCAGCCCCAACTACGAGCAGTACTTC.